These 18 T cell receptor beta chains originate from one sample sequenced in a study of control samples from healthy donors and cancer patients. Measured with immunoSEQ multiplex PCR; TCRdb has only the in-frame clones, and not every one. The table includes over 100,000 clones, about 90% detected once. The specimen sequenced was blood. These receptors all stem from a young woman in good health.

V gene TRBV5-1 combines with J gene TRBJ1-1; no clear D gene. Germline loops: CDR1 SGHRS, CDR2 YFSETQ. Trimming pared 6 bases from V and 4 bases from J, leaving 16 bases between. This CDR3 region has 14 residues. In nucleotides, the CDR3 is TGCGCCAGCACAAAGGAGGGTTGGGGCACTGAAGCTTTCTTT. Amino acids: CASTKEGWGTEAFF.

The chain is built from TRBV6-5 and TRBJ2-7; 8 bases are a match to TRBD2. The germline gives CDR1 MNHEY, CDR2 SVGAGI. The trim removed 7 bases at V and 2 bases at J, leaving 10 bases unmatched. This CDR3 has 15 residues. Here the CDR3 DNA reads TGTGCCAGCACTCCCACCGGGACTAGACCCTACGAGCAGTACTTC. Its translation: CASTPTGTRPYEQYF.

The CDR3 sequence: CASSLGQNSNQPQHF. The CDR3 DNA reads as TGCGCCAGCAGCTTGGGGCAGAATAGCAATCAGCCCCAGCATTTT. The chain joins TRBV5-1 to TRBJ1-5; no clear D gene. Between the trimmed V and J ends, which lost 0 bases and 0 bases, there was a span of 7 bases. The CDR3 has 15 amino acids. Germline loops: CDR1 SGHRS, CDR2 YFSETQ.

The rearrangement links TRBV5-5 to TRBJ1-4, with unresolved D. This CDR3 has 13 amino acids. CDR1 and CDR2 from the germline V gene are SGHKS and YYEKEE (reference sequence). Trimming took off 0 bases at V and 5 bases at J, with 5 bases between the two ends. The CDR3 bases are TGTGCCAGCAGCTTGGCAGGAAATGAAAAACTGTTTTTT. Encoded protein: CASSLAGNEKLFF. The whole variable domain, remainder taken from reference TRBV5-5 and TRBJ1-4, is DAGVTQSPTHLIKTRGQQVTLRCSPISGHKSVSWYQQVLGQGPQFIFQYYEKEERGRGNFPDRFSARQFPNYSSELNVNALLLGDSALYLCASSLAGNEKLFFGSGTQLSVL.

This sequence joins TRBV4-2 and TRBJ2-3; D remains unclear. This CDR3 contains 18 residues. The germline CDR1 and CDR2 sequences are LGHNA and YNFKEQ. Trimming left V 4 bases short and J 4 bases short, with 24 bases between. CDR3 loop: CASSPLPRRPYRADTQYF. The CDR3 nucleotides are TGTGCCAGCAGCCCTCTTCCTCGACGGCCATATCGGGCAGATACGCAGTATTTT.

V usage is TRBV6-5 and J usage is TRBJ1-5, with no clear D. Trimming took 6 bases from V and 9 from J, leaving 15 bases between them. CDR3 size: 13 residues. Germline loops: CDR1 MNHEY, CDR2 SVGAGI. The CDR3 reads CASSQREVLPQHF. The DNA for the CDR3 is TGTGCCAGCAGCCAACGGGAGGTACTGCCCCAGCATTTT.

This clone was seen a single time. The chain recombines TRBV19 with TRBJ1-1, with 8 positions matching TRBD1. Trimming took 5 bases from V and 11 from J; bases not matched to a gene: 7. The CDR3 spans 12 residues. Germline assignment: CDR1 LNHDA and CDR2 SQIVND (reference sequence). CDR3: CASSPNRGRAFF. The CDR3 DNA reads as TGTGCCAGTAGTCCGAACAGGGGGAGGGCTTTCTTT.

The J gene is TRBJ1-3, the V gene TRBV19; 8 bases are a match to TRBD1. The V and J ends lost 6 bases and 1 base, in that order; junction bases with no gene match: 8. Germline V gene sequence: CDR1 LNHDA, CDR2 SQIVND (reference sequence). The CDR3 has 16 amino acids. This CDR3 is CASSPQTGASGNTIYF. The CDR3 DNA reads TGTGCCAGTAGCCCTCAGACAGGGGCGTCTGGAAACACCATATATTTT.

The CDR3 spells CASTERYGYTF. The DNA for the CDR3 is TGTGCCAGCACAGAGCGCTATGGCTACACCTTC. V and J are TRBV2 and TRBJ1-2, with no clear D. V lost 7 bases and J lost 4, with 7 bases in between. This CDR3 is built from 11 residues. Germline CDR1 and CDR2: SNHLY and FYNNEI.

The V and J genes are TRBV4-2 and TRBJ1-1; D unresolved. V lost 0 bases, J lost 3 bases, and 14 bases lay in between. The length of the CDR3 is 16 residues. CDR1 and CDR2 from the germline V gene are LGHNA and YNFKEQ. DNA of the CDR3: TGTGCCAGCAGCCAAGAACCAGGATCGTGGGACACTGAAGCTTTCTTT. This sequence encodes CASSQEPGSWDTEAFF.

The V and J genes are TRBV6-5 and TRBJ2-1; 11 bases are a match to TRBD1. Germline lookup yields CDR1 MNHEY and CDR2 SVGAGI. The CDR3 loop spans 14 amino acids. Germline trimming cut 6 bases from V and 6 bases from J; bases unmatched to any gene: 4. DNA for the CDR3: TGTGCCAGCAGAGCCGGGACAGGGGGCAATGAGCAGTTCTTC. Protein: CASRAGTGGNEQFF.

The rearrangement links TRBV24-1 to TRBJ2-3; possibly TRBD2 for D (6 bases). Trimming removed 3 bases at V and 3 bases at J, with 18 bases between. The length of the CDR3 is 17 residues. Germline CDR1 is KGHDR and CDR2 is SFDVKD. In nucleotides, the CDR3 is TGTGCCACCAGTGATCCCGGAGGGGCTAGTGTAACAGATACGCAGTATTTT. This translates into CATSDPGGASVTDTQYF.

This CDR3 is CASSFSAGVEKLFF. The CDR3 coding sequence is TGTGCCAGCAGCTTTTCGGCAGGGGTTGAAAAACTGTTTTTT. V gene TRBV5-6 combines with J gene TRBJ1-4; maybe TRBD1 (6 bases). V was trimmed by 2 bases and J by 7 bases, leaving 12 bases between them. The length of the CDR3 is 14 residues. Germline V lookup: CDR1 SGHDT, CDR2 YYEEEE.

The chain uses TRBV10-3 and TRBJ2-7, with TRBD1 as a possible D gene (6 bases). CDR1 and CDR2 from the germline V gene are ENHRY and SYGVKD. This CDR3 has 15 residues. Trimming pared 3 bases from V and 0 bases from J, leaving 12 bases between. CDR3 region: CAISDSQGSSYEQYF. The CDR3 DNA is TGTGCCATCAGTGACTCACAGGGAAGCTCCTACGAGCAGTACTTC.

The J gene is TRBJ2-5, the V gene TRBV12-5; unclear D gene. Trimming shortened V by 6 bases and J by 4 bases, and 6 bases separated the two germline ends. The CDR3 has 11 amino acids. Germline CDR1 and CDR2: LGHNT and FRNRAP. The CDR3 spells CASGVGETQYF. The CDR3 DNA follows: TGTGCTAGTGGGGTCGGAGAGACCCAGTACTTC.

Points on this clone: The same CDR3 is also encoded by other DNA sequences in this sample. The chain combines TRBV30 with TRBJ2-7; no firm D call. The CDR3 runs 11 residues. V was shortened by 0 bases and J by 4 bases, with 4 bases between the two germline ends. Germline V gene sequence: CDR1 GTSNPN, CDR2 SVGIG (reference sequence). The CDR3 here is CAWSVQYEQYF. The CDR3 DNA follows: TGTGCCTGGAGTGTACAGTACGAGCAGTACTTC.

The gene calls are TRBV6-4 and TRBJ2-1; perhaps TRBD2 as D (7 bases). V lost 6 bases and J lost 3, with 9 bases in between. Germline V gene sequence: CDR1 MRHNA, CDR2 SNTAGT. The CDR3 runs to 13 residues. The CDR3 nucleotides are TGTGCCAGCAGAGGGGGGGGCTACAATGAGCAGTTCTTC. This encodes CASRGGGYNEQFF.

The chain carries TRBV19 and TRBJ1-5, with D perhaps matching TRBD1 (5 bases). Germline CDR1 is LNHDA and CDR2 is SQIVND (reference sequence). V gave up 3 bases and J gave up 0 bases, with 18 bases separating them. The CDR3 is 18 amino acids. This CDR3 reads CASSIPTGRGYSNQPQHF. The CDR3 coding sequence is TGTGCCAGTAGTATCCCCACGGGACGGGGCTATAGCAATCAGCCCCAGCATTTT.